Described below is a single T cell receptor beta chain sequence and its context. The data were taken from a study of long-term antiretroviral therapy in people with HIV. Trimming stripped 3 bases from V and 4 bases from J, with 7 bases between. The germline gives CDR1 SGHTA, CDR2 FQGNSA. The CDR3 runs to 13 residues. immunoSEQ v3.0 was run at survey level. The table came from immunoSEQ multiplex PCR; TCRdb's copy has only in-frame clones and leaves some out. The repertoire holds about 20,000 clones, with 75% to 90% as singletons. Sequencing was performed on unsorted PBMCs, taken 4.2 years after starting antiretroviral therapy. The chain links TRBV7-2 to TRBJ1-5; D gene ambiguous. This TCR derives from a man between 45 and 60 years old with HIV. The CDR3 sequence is CASSFAGNQPQHF. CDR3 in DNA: TGTGCCAGCAGCTTCGCGGGGAATCAGCCCCAGCATTTT. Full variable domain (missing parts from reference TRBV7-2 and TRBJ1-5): GAGVSQSPSNKVTEKGKDVELRCDPISGHTALYWYRQSLGQGLEFLIYFQGNSAPDKSGLPSDRFSAERTGGSVSTLTIQRTQQEDSAVYLCASSFAGNQPQHFGDGTRLSIL.